This TCR beta chain was recovered during a study of tumor-infiltrating lymphocytes in primary liver carcinoma. Study as a whole: Every patient in the cohort had a primary liver carcinoma. That carcinoma was treated by surgical resection. Sample yields of productive TCRbeta reads, ranging from roughly 3.65 to 7.13 million, were similar across tissue types.

Findings and caveats of the study: Tumor tissue displayed a significantly greater top-250-clone fraction than blood (p = 0.039).

Germline DNA was also extracted, and blood RNA derived from unsorted whole blood. The CDR3 runs to 14 residues. Germline-derived CDR1 and CDR2 are SGHAT and FQNNGV. About this clonotype: Its antigen is unknown. One junction end disagrees with the germline gene, perhaps due to a read error.

With around 500 ng total RNA as template and a constant-region primer, TCR beta cDNA was made. Sequencing libraries for TCR beta derived from three nested multiplex PCR rounds that used slightly modified ARM-PCR. The first two PCR rounds used TRBV1-TRBV30 primers with a Cbeta primer, roughly 10 cycles each. Via MiXCR, TCRdb re-called the multiplex PCR reads, giving one row per CDR3 protein. The data show fewer than 250,000 distinct CDR3 sequences, with less than 70% seen just once and about 7.1% held by the top ten. The receptor's source is a woman aged 60-70 years with primary liver carcinoma and hepatitis B virus infection. This chain joins TRBV11-2 and TRBJ2-7, with D possibly being TRBD1 or TRBD2 (5 bases each). The specimen sequenced was peripheral blood. Here the CDR3 DNA reads TGTGCCAGCACCTTAGCTGGGGGAATGGACGAGCAGAACTTC. As protein: CASTLAGGMDEQNF.